These 25 T cell receptor beta chains share one sample of origin, sequenced in a study of Ad26.COV2.S vaccination and SARS-CoV-2 variants. Treatment indicated: about 20 received Ad26.COV2.S at low or high dose, single or two shots; about 5 received placebo; per-sample allocation not given. Day 63 after the first vaccine or placebo injection was the time point for sampling. Data came from immunoSEQ multiplex PCR; TCRdb stores just in-frame clones and leaves some out. The sample has 300,000 to 400,000 clones; approximately 81% are singletons. Sequenced material: peripheral blood, taken in a trial of Ad26.COV2.S vaccine versus placebo. The receptors stem from a person between 18 and 59 years old who received the Ad26.COV2.S COVID-19 vaccine or a placebo.

The rearrangement uses TRBV9 and TRBJ1-1, with TRBD1 as a possible D gene (5 bases). V dropped 4 bases and J dropped 1 base, with 11 bases sitting between them. This CDR3 is built from 14 residues. Germline assignment: CDR1 SGDLS and CDR2 YYNGEE. The CDR3 region has the DNA TGTGCCAGCAGCCTCCATACAGGGAACACTGAAGCTTTCTTT. Its translation is CASSLHTGNTEAFF.

The chain links TRBV5-1 to TRBJ1-1, with D perhaps matching TRBD1 (5 bases). Germline V gene lookup returns CDR1 SGHRS and CDR2 YFSETQ. This CDR3 contains 15 residues. V was trimmed by 4 bases and J by 4 bases, leaving 17 bases between them. The CDR3, as DNA: TGCGCCAGCAGCATAATGGGGCAGGGTATCACTGAAGCTTTCTTT. As protein: CASSIMGQGITEAFF. Using reference TRBV5-1 and TRBJ1-1 for the parts outside the CDR3, the full variable domain is KAGVTQTPRYLIKTRGQQVTLSCSPISGHRSVSWYQQTPGQGLQFLFEYFSETQRNKGNFPGRFSGRQFSNSRSEMNVSTLELGDSALYLCASSIMGQGITEAFFGQGTRLTVV.

V usage is TRBV4-3 and J usage is TRBJ1-3; D is unclear. The CDR3 covers 17 residues. In germline, CDR1 is LGHNA, CDR2 YSLEER. V shed 1 base and J shed 0 bases, with 13 bases lying between them. The CDR3 nucleotides read TGCGCCAGCAGCCAAGGTGATGCAACGACCTCTGGAAACACCATATATTTT. Protein product: CASSQGDATTSGNTIYF.

This chain joins TRBV24-1 and TRBJ2-3; TRBD1 matches 8 bases. CDR3 length: 14 residues. J was trimmed by 3 bases and V by 4 bases; bases with no gene match: 2. CDR1 and CDR2 (germline): KGHDR, SFDVKD. The CDR3 nucleotides read TGTGCCACCAGTGACACAGGGGGGACAGATACGCAGTATTTT. Protein: CATSDTGGTDTQYF.

This chain links TRBV7-2 with TRBJ2-7; 12 nucleotides match TRBD2. Germline CDR1 and CDR2: SGHTA and FQGNSA. After removal of 5 bases from V and 4 bases from J, the junction contained 6 bases not matched to a gene. CDR3 length: 15 amino acids. The CDR3 protein is CASSTRLAGVYEQYF. As DNA, the CDR3 is TGTGCCAGCAGCACCCGACTAGCGGGAGTGTACGAGCAGTACTTC.

This clone was recorded only once. The chain employs TRBV29-1 and TRBJ2-7; maybe TRBD1 (5 bases). The V end lost 7 bases, the J end lost 0 bases, and 10 bases lay between the germline ends. The CDR3 length is 12 residues. Germline CDR1 and CDR2: SQVTM and ANQGSEA. CDR3 DNA: TGCAGCGGACTGACAGACTCCTACGAGCAGTACTTC. This gives the protein CSGLTDSYEQYF.

The chain has TRBV2 and TRBJ1-6, with D possibly matching TRBD1 (5 bases). Trimming cost V 11 bases and J 0 bases, with 14 bases left between them. The CDR3 runs 15 residues. Germline loops: CDR1 SNHLY, CDR2 FYNNEI. The CDR3 loop reads CASCGGSSYNSPLHF. The CDR3 DNA follows: TGTGCCTCATGCGGGGGGAGCTCCTATAATTCACCCCTCCACTTT.

This clone came up a few times. CDR3 in amino acids: CASGSGDGYTF. The CDR3 bases are TGCGCCAGCGGATCAGGTGATGGCTACACCTTC. The chain combines TRBV5-1 with TRBJ1-2; D is unresolved. CDR1 and CDR2 from the germline V gene are SGHRS and YFSETQ. This CDR3 is 11 amino acids long. V was clipped by 7 bases and J by 6 bases, with 10 bases between them.

The chain has TRBV14 and TRBJ2-2, with unresolved D. The CDR3 contains 16 residues. Germline assignment: CDR1 SGHDN and CDR2 FVKESK. V gave up 0 bases and J gave up 0 bases, with 8 bases separating them. The CDR3 DNA reads TGTGCCAGCAGCCAAGAGTTAGCTGCGAACACCGGGGAGCTGTTTTTT. It codes for CASSQELAANTGELFF.

The chain uses TRBV10-2 and TRBJ2-7; D uncertain. The CDR3 covers 13 residues. The V and J ends lost 6 bases and 4 bases respectively, with 13 bases between them. Per germline, CDR1 WSHSY and CDR2 SAAADI. The DNA of the CDR3 is TGCGCCAGCAGCCCTAGAACCAGGTACGAGCAGTACTTC. Protein product: CASSPRTRYEQYF.

About this clone: The sample has other DNA sequences that encode this CDR3 too. This rearrangement joins TRBV6-2 or TRBV6-3 to TRBJ2-5; no clear D gene. Per the germline V gene, CDR1 is MNHEY and CDR2 is SVGEGT. V lost 0 bases and J 4 bases, leaving 3 bases between the germline ends. The CDR3 is 12 amino acids. The CDR3 sequence is CASSYSRETQYF. Here the CDR3 DNA reads TGTGCCAGCAGTTACTCGAGAGAGACCCAGTACTTC.

The V call is TRBV13, the J call TRBJ1-1; D is unresolved. The V end was cut by 5 bases, the J end by 1 base, with 8 bases between. The CDR3 has 13 residues. From germline, CDR1 is PRHDT and CDR2 FYEKMQ (reference sequence). CDR3 amino acids: CASSIQQNTEAFF. CDR3 nucleotides: TGTGCCAGCAGCATACAGCAGAACACTGAAGCTTTCTTT.

This sequence joins TRBV5-4 and TRBJ2-7; TRBD2 matches at 11 bases. The CDR3 length is 16 residues. Germline-derived CDR1 and CDR2 are SGHNT and YYREEE (reference sequence). V dropped 0 bases and J dropped 4; count of bases not matched to a gene: 6. The CDR3 region is CASSLGGTSGKYEQYF. The CDR3 DNA reads as TGTGCCAGCAGCTTGGGGGGGACTAGCGGAAAGTACGAGCAGTACTTC.

J is TRBJ2-7 and V is TRBV7-2, with 8 positions matching TRBD2. The V segment lost 3 bases and the J segment 3 bases; nucleotides outside the gene matches: 4. Per the germline V gene, CDR1 is SGHTA and CDR2 is FQGNSA. The CDR3 is made up of 14 amino acids. The DNA for the CDR3 is TGTGCCAGCAGCTTGGCGCGGGGGGTCTACGAGCAGTACTTC. It yields the protein CASSLARGVYEQYF.

This chain joins TRBV25-1 and TRBJ2-1; D tentatively reads TRBD1 or TRBD2 (5 bases each). The CDR3 is 13 amino acids. The V and J ends lost 5 bases and 5 bases respectively, with 10 bases between them. Germline CDR1 MGHDK, CDR2 SYGVNS. CDR3: CASSRDLNNEQFF. CDR3 nucleotides: TGTGCCAGCAGTCGGGACCTCAACAATGAGCAGTTCTTC. The whole variable domain, remainder taken from reference TRBV25-1 and TRBJ2-1, is EADIYQTPRYLVIGTGKKITLECSQTMGHDKMYWYQQDPGMELHLIHYSYGVNSTEKGDLSSESTVSRIRTEHFPLTLESARPSHTSQYLCASSRDLNNEQFFGPGTRLTVL.

The chain employs TRBV6-1 and TRBJ1-1; TRBD1 is a possible D gene (5 bases). V was cut by 2 bases and J by 11 bases, with 21 bases left in between. Germline assignment: CDR1 MNHNS and CDR2 SASEGT. This CDR3 has 15 amino acids. For the CDR3, the DNA is TGTGCCAGCAGTGAAATGGTCGGTGAGGGGCCGGGGGCTTTCTTT. Translating gives CASSEMVGEGPGAFF.

This clone was found once. V usage is TRBV11-2 and J usage is TRBJ2-7, with D perhaps TRBD1 (6 bases). The length of the CDR3 is 13 residues. With 9 bases removed from V and 1 base from J, the gap between germline ends came to 13 bases. CDR1 and CDR2 (germline): SGHAT, FQNNGV. The CDR3 nucleotides are TGTGCCAGTAGAACTCAGGGGTCCTACGAGCAGTACTTC. Amino acids: CASRTQGSYEQYF.

The chain employs TRBV19 and TRBJ2-1, with TRBD2 as a possible D gene (6 bases). V was pared by 8 bases and J by 3 bases, with 11 bases between. CDR3 length: 13 residues. Germline CDR1 is LNHDA and CDR2 is SQIVND (reference sequence). The CDR3 sequence is CASCGTNYNEQFF. The CDR3 coding sequence is TGTGCCAGTTGCGGGACGAACTACAATGAGCAGTTCTTC.

V and J are TRBV7-2 and TRBJ1-2; possibly TRBD1 for D (5 bases). CDR1 SGHTA and CDR2 FQGNSA come from the germline V gene. The CDR3 is 15 amino acids. Between the trimmed V and J ends, which lost 0 bases and 4 bases, there was a span of 12 bases. CDR3 protein: CASSLAIAGRYGYTF. The CDR3 coding sequence is TGTGCCAGCAGCTTAGCGATCGCAGGGCGCTATGGCTACACCTTC.

J is TRBJ1-1 and V is TRBV29-1, with TRBD1 matching over 8 bases. Germline V CDR1 and CDR2: SQVTM, ANQGSEA. V trimming: 7 bases; J trimming: 1 base; junction bases outside the gene matches: 5. CDR3 length: 13 amino acids. The CDR3 here is CSGQTGGNTEAFF. The DNA of the CDR3 is TGCAGCGGACAAACAGGGGGGAACACTGAAGCTTTCTTT. The full variable domain, in which reference TRBV29-1 and TRBJ1-1 provide the parts outside the CDR3, is SAVISQKPSRDICQRGTSLTIQCQVDSQVTMMFWYRQQPGQSLTLIATANQGSEATYESGFVIDKFPISRPNLTFSTLTVSNMSPEDSSIYLCSGQTGGNTEAFFGQGTRLTVV.

The CDR3, as DNA: TGTGCCAGCAGCCCGGGACTAGTCGAGCAGTACTTC. This translates into CASSPGLVEQYF. The chain has TRBV2 and TRBJ2-7; 8 bases map to TRBD2. Germline-derived CDR1 and CDR2 are SNHLY and FYNNEI. V gave up 6 bases and J gave up 6 bases; unmatched junction bases: 4. The CDR3 is 12 amino acids.

The rearrangement uses TRBV19 and TRBJ2-1; D perhaps matches TRBD2 (6 bases). The CDR3 is made up of 14 amino acids. The germline gives CDR1 LNHDA, CDR2 SQIVND (reference sequence). The DNA for the CDR3 is TGTGCAACCGGGTGGGACTGGGACTACAATGAGCAGTTCTTC. Residues: CATGWDWDYNEQFF.

The chain employs TRBV15 and TRBJ1-1; D may be TRBD1 (6 bases). Trimming left V 1 base short and J 9 bases short, with 12 bases between. The CDR3 is 13 amino acids. Germline V gene lookup returns CDR1 LNHNV and CDR2 YYDKDF (reference sequence). CDR3 DNA sequence: TGTGCCACCAGCAGAGGGCCTCAGGGGAAAGCTTTCTTT. Protein sequence: CATSRGPQGKAFF.

This clone showed up just a few times. V and J are TRBV10-3 and TRBJ1-2, with no clear D. The ends were cut back, 4 bases at V and 6 bases at J, with 9 bases in the middle. This CDR3 has 12 residues. The germline CDR1 and CDR2 sequences are ENHRY and SYGVKD. The chain's CDR3 is CAISGNGDGYTF. DNA of the CDR3: TGTGCCATCAGTGGAAACGGCGATGGCTACACCTTC.

This chain joins TRBV19 and TRBJ1-5, with D possibly TRBD1 on 5 matching bases. The CDR3 loop spans 13 amino acids. CDR1 LNHDA and CDR2 SQIVND come from the germline V gene (reference sequence). V was clipped by 7 bases and J by 5 bases, with 12 bases between them. The CDR3 region is CASTNRTDQPQHF. The CDR3 DNA sequence: TGTGCCAGTACGAACAGGACCGATCAGCCCCAGCATTTT.